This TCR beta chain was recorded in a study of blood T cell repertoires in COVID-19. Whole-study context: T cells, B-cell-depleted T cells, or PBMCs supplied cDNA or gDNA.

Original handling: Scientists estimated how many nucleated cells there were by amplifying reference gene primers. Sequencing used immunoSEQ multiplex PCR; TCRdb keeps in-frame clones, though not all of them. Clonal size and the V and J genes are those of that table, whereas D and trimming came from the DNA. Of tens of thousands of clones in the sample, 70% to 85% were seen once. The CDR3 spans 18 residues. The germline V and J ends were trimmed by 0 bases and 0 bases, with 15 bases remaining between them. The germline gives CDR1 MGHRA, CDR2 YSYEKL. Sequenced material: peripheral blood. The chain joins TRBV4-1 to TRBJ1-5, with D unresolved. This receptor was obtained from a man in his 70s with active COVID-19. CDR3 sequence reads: CASSQEIPGPLSNQPQHF. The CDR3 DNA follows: TGCGCCAGCAGCCAAGAAATTCCAGGTCCACTTAGCAATCAGCCCCAGCATTTT.